This T cell receptor (beta chain) stems from a study of neurological immune-mediated disorders. From the 5' RACE reads, TCRdb called clonotypes with MiXCR, one entry per CDR3 protein. The table records 50,000 to 80,000 distinct CDR3 sequences, roughly 4.8% of them present only once. Study results and limitations: Clinical features showed no association with the multiple sclerosis repertoire cluster, and MRI features showed none either.

This clonotype showed up many times. The antigen remains unidentified. The receptor was derived from a man aged 30 to 39 with multiple sclerosis. Specimen: PBMCs.

CDR3 DNA sequence: TGCAGTGCTAGTAGGCCGGAGGGGGAAAAACTGTTTTTT. Amino acids: CSASRPEGEKLFF. This chain links TRBV20-1 with TRBJ1-4; D may be TRBD1 (5 bases). CDR3 size: 13 residues. Germline V gene lookup returns CDR1 DFQATT and CDR2 SNEGSKA (reference sequence). Trimming removed 3 bases from V and 8 bases from J, with 13 bases in between.